These 15 T cell receptor beta chains were all obtained from the same sample, sequenced in a study of shared clonotypes between healthy human individuals. Profiling relied on immunoSEQ multiplex PCR, and the TCRdb table lists in-frame clones only, not all of them. The sample has 2 million to 2.5 million clones; 85% to 95% are singletons. Sequencing was performed on naive CD4+ T cells sorted from blood. Subset indicated: CD45RA+ positively selected. The origin of the receptors is a young man in good health.

The rearrangement uses TRBV11-2 and TRBJ1-2; D remains ambiguous. The V gene's germline CDR1 is SGHAT and CDR2 FQNNGV. V was cut by 6 bases and J by 3 bases, with 20 bases left in between. The CDR3 consists of 16 residues. CDR3 nucleotides: TGTGCCAGCAGTCCGGTCGTCGAGGCCGGCTACTATGGCTACACCTTC. As protein: CASSPVVEAGYYGYTF.

This sequence joins TRBV9 and TRBJ2-1, with TRBD1 identical over 10 bases. The J segment lost 8 bases and the V segment lost 4 bases, leaving 9 bases of the junction unmatched. Germline CDR1 reads SGDLS; CDR2 reads YYNGEE. The CDR3 loop spans 15 amino acids. The CDR3 region is CASSYTGTGADEQFF. Written as DNA, the CDR3 is TGTGCCAGCAGCTATACCGGGACAGGGGCTGATGAGCAGTTCTTC.

V gene TRBV5-5 combines with J gene TRBJ1-6; 10 bases line up with TRBD1. From germline, CDR1 is SGHKS and CDR2 YYEKEE (reference sequence). The CDR3 runs to 17 residues. V shed 0 bases and J 7 bases; nucleotides not matched to a gene: 7. In DNA, the CDR3 is TGTGCCAGCAGCTTGGCCCGACAGGGGGCGCTGAATTCACCCCTCCACTTT. Translated: CASSLARQGALNSPLHF.

The chain carries TRBV4-3 and TRBJ1-1; unclear D gene. V was cut by 0 bases and J by 6 bases, with 14 bases left in between. This CDR3 has 15 residues. CDR1 is LGHNA and CDR2 is YSLEER in the germline V gene. CDR3 loop: CASSQDIRLIAEAFF. The CDR3 DNA sequence: TGCGCCAGCAGCCAAGATATACGGCTAATCGCTGAAGCTTTCTTT.

The J gene is TRBJ1-1, the V gene TRBV5-1; D uncertain. Germline V gives CDR1 SGHRS, CDR2 YFSETQ. The CDR3 length is 14 residues. The V end was cut by 0 bases, the J end by 7 bases, with 13 bases between. The CDR3 coding sequence is TGCGCCAGCAGCTTGGATGTCCGGTCCTTTGAAGCTTTCTTT. Translated: CASSLDVRSFEAFF.

The rearrangement links TRBV7-2 to TRBJ2-1, with 8 bases fitting TRBD1. The junction had 10 bases not matched to a gene; V was cut back by 5 bases and J by 7 bases. This CDR3 has 15 residues. CDR1 SGHTA and CDR2 FQGNSA come from the germline V gene. The CDR3 reads CASSLNTGGTNEQFF. Written as DNA, the CDR3 is TGTGCCAGCAGCCTCAATACAGGGGGTACGAATGAGCAGTTCTTC.

The chain combines TRBV27 with TRBJ2-7; 10 nucleotides agree with TRBD1. The CDR3 covers 17 residues. V was clipped by 8 bases and J by 2 bases; unmatched bases: 15. Germline lookup yields CDR1 MNHEY and CDR2 SMNVEV (reference sequence). This CDR3 is CASRRGFGQGVAYEQYF. The CDR3, as DNA: TGTGCCAGCCGCAGGGGGTTTGGACAGGGGGTCGCCTACGAGCAGTACTTC.

This chain joins TRBV4-3 and TRBJ2-3, with 11 nucleotides matching TRBD2. The junction had 10 bases not matched to a gene; V was cut back by 1 base and J by 4 bases. Germline loops: CDR1 LGHNA, CDR2 YSLEER. The CDR3 spans 18 residues. In DNA, the CDR3 is TGCGCCAGCAGCCAAGCGAACTTAGCGGGAGGGCCCGCAGATACGCAGTATTTT. Amino acid sequence: CASSQANLAGGPADTQYF.

J is TRBJ2-7 and V is TRBV4-1; D unresolved. The ends were cut back, 4 bases at V and 5 bases at J, with 6 bases in the middle. The length of the CDR3 is 11 residues. Germline CDR1 reads MGHRA; CDR2 reads YSYEKL. The CDR3 sequence: CASSRLNEQYF. DNA of the CDR3: TGCGCCAGCAGCCGGTTAAACGAGCAGTACTTC.

The rearrangement links TRBV11-2 to TRBJ2-3; TRBD2 aligns across 12 bases. There are 16 residues in the CDR3. V gave up 5 bases and J gave up 2 bases; unmatched junction bases: 5. Per the germline V gene, CDR1 is SGHAT and CDR2 is FQNNGV. CDR3 region: CASSQGLAGFTDTQYF. The CDR3 DNA sequence: TGTGCCAGCAGCCAAGGACTAGCGGGATTCACAGATACGCAGTATTTT.

The V and J genes are TRBV19 and TRBJ1-1; possible D gene TRBD1, 5 bases. CDR1 LNHDA and CDR2 SQIVND come from the germline V gene (reference sequence). The CDR3 spans 14 residues. V lost 1 base, J lost 0 bases, and 6 bases lay in between. This chain's CDR3 is CASSIAQVNTEAFF. The DNA of the CDR3 is TGTGCCAGTAGTATAGCACAGGTGAACACTGAAGCTTTCTTT.

This clone was counted once. The chain carries TRBV10-3 and TRBJ1-6; D ambiguous. This CDR3 has 15 amino acids. Trimming took 3 bases from V and 3 from J, leaving 9 bases between them. Germline values: CDR1 ENHRY, CDR2 SYGVKD. CDR3 nucleotide sequence: TGTGCCATCAGTGATTCATCATTCTATAATTCACCCCTCCACTTT. This translates into CAISDSSFYNSPLHF.

Regarding this clone: A much larger clone lies one base from this, so it may be a read error. This chain uses TRBV4-1 with TRBJ1-5, with D unclear. The germline V gene encodes CDR1 MGHRA and CDR2 YSYEKL. The CDR3 is 15 residues long. The CDR3 DNA sequence: TGCGCCAGCAGTCCTTTCAACGCGGGCAATCGGCCCCAGCATTTT. Its protein is CASSPFNAGNRPQHF.

This sequence joins TRBV5-1 and TRBJ2-4, with TRBD2 matching over 7 bases. CDR3 length: 13 residues. The V gene end was trimmed by 4 bases and the J gene end by 7 bases; junction bases not matched to a gene: 5. Germline CDR1 reads SGHRS; CDR2 reads YFSETQ. CDR3 in amino acids: CASSGEGWNIQYF. In DNA, the CDR3 is TGCGCCAGCAGCGGGGAGGGTTGGAACATTCAGTACTTC.

The chain employs TRBV5-4 and TRBJ2-3; 10 bases line up with TRBD2. Germline V CDR1 and CDR2: SGHNT, YYREEE (reference sequence). Germline trimming cut 0 bases from V and 2 bases from J; bases unmatched to any gene: 6. The CDR3 runs to 17 residues. The CDR3 bases are TGTGCCAGCAGCTTGGGGCTCCTAGCGGGGGACACAGATACGCAGTATTTT. Protein: CASSLGLLAGDTDTQYF. The full variable domain, its missing parts supplied by reference TRBV5-4 and TRBJ2-3, is ETGVTQSPTHLIKTRGQQVTLRCSSQSGHNTVSWYQQALGQGPQFIFQYYREEENGRGNFPPRFSGLQFPNYSSELNVNALELDDSALYLCASSLGLLAGDTDTQYFGPGTRLTVL.